This TCR beta chain originates from a study of spatial heterogeneity in lung cancer. TCRdb re-analysed the 5' RACE reads in MiXCR, keeping a single row per CDR3 protein. Among almost 75,000 distinct CDR3 sequences, 13% were seen once, and the ten largest hold 6.5% to 8.5%. Noted time point: sample taken at primary tumor resection. Whole RNA, which was extracted from tumor, nontumor lung tissue or frozen PBMC, was sequenced without any cell sorting. There are 15 residues in the CDR3. CDR1 DFQATT and CDR2 SNEGSKA come from the germline V gene (reference sequence). The germline V and J ends were trimmed by 0 bases and 0 bases, with 11 bases remaining between them.

The chain has TRBV20-1 and TRBJ1-1; D is perhaps TRBD1 (6 bases). This receptor was taken from a male donor with early-stage non-small cell lung cancer. The input for sequencing was PBMCs, taken at surgery. The CDR3 sequence is CSARDQGRMNTEAFF. CDR3 DNA: TGCAGTGCTAGAGATCAGGGGCGTATGAACACTGAAGCTTTCTTT.